This is a list of T cell receptor beta chains from one sample in a study of cytomegalovirus exposure and HLA in healthy donors. The assay was immunoSEQ multiplex PCR, and TCRdb's table has in-frame clones only and misses some. Counted here are some 350,000 clones, 87% occurring once; the ten biggest clones make up roughly 1.2%. Sequenced: PBMCs. The receptors derive from a young woman in good health and CMV-seropositive. The CDR3 runs from the conserved cysteine through the conserved F or W. Each record gives: D gene, clone size, V gene, CDR3 length, J gene, CDR3 protein, CDR3 DNA. The D gene is left open where the match is weak. Clone size, where shown, is once, few, many, or a class for clones that have expanded.

d_call: TRBD1; clone_size: -; v_call: TRBV6-5; cdr3_length: 14; j_call: TRBJ1-1; cdr3_aa: CASRDRGVETEAFF; cdr3_nt: TGTGCCAGCAGGGACAGGGGAGTGGAGACTGAAGCTTTCTTT
d_call: TRBD1; clone_size: -; v_call: TRBV2; cdr3_length: 16; j_call: TRBJ1-1; cdr3_aa: CASSEDYRQGGTEAFF; cdr3_nt: TGTGCCAGCAGTGAAGATTATAGGCAGGGGGGCACTGAAGCTTTCTTT
d_call: -; clone_size: -; v_call: TRBV19; cdr3_length: 14; j_call: TRBJ2-7; cdr3_aa: CASSMGNSLHEQYF; cdr3_nt: TGTGCCAGTAGTATGGGGAATTCCCTACACGAGCAGTACTTC
d_call: -; clone_size: -; v_call: TRBV6-5; cdr3_length: 15; j_call: TRBJ2-1; cdr3_aa: CASSYQNTPYNEQFF; cdr3_nt: TGTGCCAGCAGTTACCAAAATACTCCCTACAATGAGCAGTTCTTC
d_call: -; clone_size: -; v_call: TRBV18; cdr3_length: 16; j_call: TRBJ1-4; cdr3_aa: CASSPYGSTTNEKLFF; cdr3_nt: TGTGCCAGCTCACCCTATGGGTCGACAACTAATGAAAAACTGTTTTTT
d_call: -; clone_size: -; v_call: TRBV5-1; cdr3_length: 12; j_call: TRBJ2-7; cdr3_aa: CASQGGAYEQYF; cdr3_nt: TGCGCCAGCCAAGGAGGGGCCTACGAGCAGTACTTC
d_call: TRBD2; clone_size: -; v_call: TRBV14; cdr3_length: 16; j_call: TRBJ2-2; cdr3_aa: CASSLIAGGRTGELFF; cdr3_nt: TGTGCCAGCAGTCTTATAGCGGGAGGGCGCACCGGGGAGCTGTTTTTT
d_call: TRBD1; clone_size: -; v_call: TRBV15; cdr3_length: 14; j_call: TRBJ2-7; cdr3_aa: CATAPGTGAYEQYF; cdr3_nt: TGTGCCACCGCCCCCGGGACAGGGGCCTACGAGCAGTACTTC
d_call: -; clone_size: -; v_call: TRBV4-1; cdr3_length: 16; j_call: TRBJ2-1; cdr3_aa: CASSQAIAGTFDEQFF; cdr3_nt: TGCGCCAGCAGCCAAGCGATCGCAGGGACTTTCGATGAGCAGTTCTTC
d_call: -; clone_size: -; v_call: TRBV7-9; cdr3_length: 14; j_call: TRBJ2-7; cdr3_aa: CASSGDKSSYEQYF; cdr3_nt: TGTGCCAGCAGCGGGGACAAAAGCTCCTACGAGCAGTACTTC
d_call: -; clone_size: -; v_call: TRBV27; cdr3_length: 14; j_call: TRBJ2-1; cdr3_aa: CASSQPGTAGKLFF; cdr3_nt: TGTGCCAGCAGCCAGCCCGGGACGGCGGGTAAGCTGTTCTTC
d_call: -; clone_size: few; v_call: TRBV29-1; cdr3_length: 14; j_call: TRBJ1-5; cdr3_aa: CSVGRGGRDQPQHF; cdr3_nt: TGCAGCGTTGGGCGGGGAGGTAGGGATCAGCCCCAGCATTTT
d_call: TRBD2; clone_size: -; v_call: TRBV9; cdr3_length: 17; j_call: TRBJ2-5; cdr3_aa: CASSAGGLAGPVETQYF; cdr3_nt: TGTGCCAGCAGCGCAGGAGGACTAGCGGGGCCGGTGGAGACCCAGTACTTC
d_call: -; clone_size: -; v_call: TRBV7-3; cdr3_length: 16; j_call: TRBJ1-1; cdr3_aa: CASSLWVFRFTLEAFF; cdr3_nt: TGTGCCAGCAGCTTATGGGTTTTTAGGTTCACCTTAGAAGCTTTCTTT
d_call: -; clone_size: few; v_call: TRBV14; cdr3_length: 13; j_call: TRBJ2-2; cdr3_aa: CASSQVYSGELFF; cdr3_nt: TGTGCCAGCAGCCAAGTATATTCCGGGGAGCTGTTTTTT
d_call: TRBD2; clone_size: -; v_call: TRBV5-6; cdr3_length: 15; j_call: TRBJ2-2; cdr3_aa: CASSVGLVGTGELFF; cdr3_nt: TGTGCCAGCAGCGTGGGACTAGTTGGCACCGGGGAGCTGTTTTTT
d_call: -; clone_size: once; v_call: TRBV9; cdr3_length: 16; j_call: TRBJ2-5; cdr3_aa: CASSVDVGGPGETQYF; cdr3_nt: TGTGCCAGCAGCGTAGATGTGGGGGGGCCGGGGGAGACCCAGTACTTC